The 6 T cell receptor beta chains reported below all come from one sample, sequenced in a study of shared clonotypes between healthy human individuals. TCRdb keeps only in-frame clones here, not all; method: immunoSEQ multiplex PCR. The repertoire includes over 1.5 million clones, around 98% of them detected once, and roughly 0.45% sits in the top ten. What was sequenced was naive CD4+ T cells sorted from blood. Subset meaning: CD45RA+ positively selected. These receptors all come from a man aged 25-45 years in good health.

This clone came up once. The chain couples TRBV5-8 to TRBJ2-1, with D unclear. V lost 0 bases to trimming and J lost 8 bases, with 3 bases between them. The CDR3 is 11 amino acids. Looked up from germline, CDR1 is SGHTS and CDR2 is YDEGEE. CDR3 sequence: CASSLAYEQFF. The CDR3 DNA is TGTGCCAGCAGCTTGGCGTATGAGCAGTTCTTC.

The CDR3 loop is CASSARRMDRGPRIDEQFF. As DNA, the CDR3 is TGTGCCAGCAGTGCCCGAAGGATGGATCGAGGGCCCCGGATCGATGAGCAGTTCTTC. The chain carries TRBV6-4 and TRBJ2-1, with a possible D match to TRBD2 (5 bases). Germline V gives CDR1 MRHNA, CDR2 SNTAGT. V shed 4 bases and J shed 8 bases, with 30 bases lying between them. This CDR3 has 19 residues.

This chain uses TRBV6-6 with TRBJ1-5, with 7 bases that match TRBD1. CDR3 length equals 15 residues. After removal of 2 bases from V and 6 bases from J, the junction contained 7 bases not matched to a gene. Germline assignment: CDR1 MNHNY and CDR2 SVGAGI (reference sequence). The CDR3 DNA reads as TGTGCCAGCAGTTACGGGCAGGGGGACACTCAGCCCCAGCATTTT. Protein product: CASSYGQGDTQPQHF.

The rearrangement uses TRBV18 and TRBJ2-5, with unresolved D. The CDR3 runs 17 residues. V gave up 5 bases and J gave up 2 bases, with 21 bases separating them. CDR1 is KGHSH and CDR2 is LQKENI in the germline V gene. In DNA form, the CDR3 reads TGTGCCAGCTCAATTTTGGACGGGTCCCTCAAACAAGAGACCCAGTACTTC. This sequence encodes CASSILDGSLKQETQYF.

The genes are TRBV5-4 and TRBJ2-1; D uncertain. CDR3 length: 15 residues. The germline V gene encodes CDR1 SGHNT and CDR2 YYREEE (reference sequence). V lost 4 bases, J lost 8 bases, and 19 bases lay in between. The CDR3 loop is CASSTSPVASDEQFF. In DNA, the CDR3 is TGTGCCAGCAGCACATCACCGGTTGCCTCCGATGAGCAGTTCTTC. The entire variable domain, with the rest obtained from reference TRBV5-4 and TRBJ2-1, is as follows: ETGVTQSPTHLIKTRGQQVTLRCSSQSGHNTVSWYQQALGQGPQFIFQYYREEENGRGNFPPRFSGLQFPNYSSELNVNALELDDSALYLCASSTSPVASDEQFFGPGTRLTVL.

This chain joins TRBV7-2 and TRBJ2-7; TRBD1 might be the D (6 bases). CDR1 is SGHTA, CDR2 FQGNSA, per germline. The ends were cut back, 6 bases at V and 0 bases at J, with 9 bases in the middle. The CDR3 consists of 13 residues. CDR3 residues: CASRRDTSYEQYF. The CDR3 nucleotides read TGTGCCAGCAGACGGGACACCTCCTACGAGCAGTACTTC.